This T cell receptor beta chain was sequenced for a study of control samples from healthy donors and cancer patients. The repertoire was sequenced with immunoSEQ multiplex PCR; TCRdb's copy has only in-frame clones and lacks some. The sample contains approximately 160,000 clones, roughly 95% of which appear only once. Trimming left V 5 bases short and J 6 bases short, with 7 bases between. CDR3 length equals 11 residues. Sequencing was carried out using blood. The chain combines TRBV12-3 or TRBV12-4 with TRBJ1-1; D gene uncertain. This clonotype originated in a woman aged 60-75 years in good health. The CDR3 is CASSPGSEAFF. The CDR3 DNA is TGTGCCAGCAGTCCGGGGTCTGAAGCTTTCTTT.